The source of this TCR beta chain is a study of T cell responses to AZD1222 COVID-19 vaccine. Findings and caveats of the study: Nearly half of the spike-specific TCRs reportedly recognize variant regions that carry no mutations.

Clones were sequenced by immunoSEQ multiplex PCR, and TCRdb holds only the in-frame ones, with some missing. The sample includes around 95,000 clones, around nine tenths of them seen just once. CDR1 and CDR2 from the germline V gene are LGHDT and YNNKEL (reference sequence). The CDR3 has 18 amino acids. After removal of 6 bases from V and 0 bases from J, the junction contained 7 bases not matched to a gene. On this clone: Its antigen is still unknown.

This TCR was sampled from an adult in good health. The sequenced sample was peripheral blood, obtained on day 0 of AZD1222 vaccination. The chain employs TRBV3-1 (or the pseudogene TRBV3-2) and TRBJ2-1, with TRBD2 identical over 14 bases. CDR3 sequence reads: CASRLGLAGGSSYNEQFF. CDR3 nucleotide sequence: TGTGCCAGCAGACTCGGACTAGCGGGGGGCAGCTCCTACAATGAGCAGTTCTTC.